The 3 T cell receptor beta chains listed next were all sequenced from one sample in a study of CD8+CD57+ T cells in acquired aplastic anemia. The template for TCR beta VDJ and CDR3 sequence profiling was genomic DNA. TCRdb reprocessed the reads via MiXCR and lists one record per CDR3 protein. The table lists approximately 170,000 distinct CDR3 sequences, less than 70% of them singletons. The specimen was sorted CD4+, CD8+, or CD8+CD57+ T cells (not recorded which) from PBMCs. These TCRs come from a human donor in good health, serving as a control.

The genes are TRBV6-1 and TRBJ1-6; D is ambiguous. The CDR3 is 15 amino acids. Germline V gene sequence: CDR1 MNHNS, CDR2 SASEGT. The V gene lost 3 bases and the J gene lost 9 bases, with 15 bases spanning the gap. The CDR3 protein is CASSDSSDISSPLHF. The CDR3 DNA reads as TGTGCCAGCAGTGACTCGTCCGACATCAGTTCACCCCTCCACTTT.

Concerning this clonotype itself: The germline gene is not matched at one end of the junction; a read error may be the cause. This chain connects TRBV20-1 to TRBJ2-3; 10 bases agree with TRBD1. This CDR3 has 17 residues. Germline loops: CDR1 DFQATT, CDR2 SNEGSKA (reference sequence). This CDR3 reads CSAGDPRDRGRGGTQYF. CDR3 nucleotide sequence: TGCAGTGCTGGAGACCCCCGGGACAGGGGTCGCGGTGGTACGCAGTATTTT.

V usage is TRBV19 and J usage is TRBJ1-5, with D uncertain. V lost 3 bases and J 3 bases, leaving 9 bases between the germline ends. The V gene's germline CDR1 is LNHDA and CDR2 SQIVND (reference sequence). The CDR3 extends over 14 amino acids. The CDR3 DNA sequence: TGTGCCAGTAGTATTTCGGGGAACAATCAGCCCCAGCATTTT. Its protein is CASSISGNNQPQHF.